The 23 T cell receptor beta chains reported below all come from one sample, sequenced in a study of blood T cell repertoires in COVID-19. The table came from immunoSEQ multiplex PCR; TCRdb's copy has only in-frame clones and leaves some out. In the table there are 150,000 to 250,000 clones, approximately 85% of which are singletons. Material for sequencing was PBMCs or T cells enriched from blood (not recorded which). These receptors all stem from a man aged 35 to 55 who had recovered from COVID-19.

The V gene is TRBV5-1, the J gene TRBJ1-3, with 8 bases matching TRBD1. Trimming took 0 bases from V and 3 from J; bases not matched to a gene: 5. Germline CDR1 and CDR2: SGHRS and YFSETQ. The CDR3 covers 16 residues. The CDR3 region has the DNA TGCGCCAGCAGCTTGGGGACAGGGCTCCTTGGAAACACCATATATTTT. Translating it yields CASSLGTGLLGNTIYF. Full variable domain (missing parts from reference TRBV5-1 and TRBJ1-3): KAGVTQTPRYLIKTRGQQVTLSCSPISGHRSVSWYQQTPGQGLQFLFEYFSETQRNKGNFPGRFSGRQFSNSRSEMNVSTLELGDSALYLCASSLGTGLLGNTIYFGEGSWLTVV.

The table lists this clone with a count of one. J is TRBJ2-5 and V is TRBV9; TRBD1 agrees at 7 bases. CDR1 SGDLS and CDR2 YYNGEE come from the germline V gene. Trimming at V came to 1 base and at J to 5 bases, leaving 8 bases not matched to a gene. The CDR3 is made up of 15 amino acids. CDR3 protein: CASSVLQGNLETQYF. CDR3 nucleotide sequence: TGTGCCAGCAGCGTACTACAGGGGAATTTGGAGACCCAGTACTTC.

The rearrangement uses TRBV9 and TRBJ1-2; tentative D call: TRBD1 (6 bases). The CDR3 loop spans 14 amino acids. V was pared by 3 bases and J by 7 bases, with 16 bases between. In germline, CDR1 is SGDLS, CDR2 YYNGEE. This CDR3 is CASSARTGRSGYTF. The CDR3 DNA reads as TGTGCCAGCAGCGCAAGAACAGGGCGGAGTGGCTACACCTTC.

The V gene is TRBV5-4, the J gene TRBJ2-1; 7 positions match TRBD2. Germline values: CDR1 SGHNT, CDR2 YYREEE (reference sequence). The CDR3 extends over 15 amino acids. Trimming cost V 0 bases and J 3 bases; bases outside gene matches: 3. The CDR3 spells CASSLAGTNYNEQFF. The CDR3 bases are TGTGCCAGCAGCTTGGCCGGGACTAACTACAATGAGCAGTTCTTC.

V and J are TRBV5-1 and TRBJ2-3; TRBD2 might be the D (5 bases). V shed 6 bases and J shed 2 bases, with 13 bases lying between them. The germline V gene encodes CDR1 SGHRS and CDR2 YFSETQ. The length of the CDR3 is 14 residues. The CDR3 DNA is TGCGCCAGCAAGAGCGGCGGAACCACAGATACGCAGTATTTT. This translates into CASKSGGTTDTQYF.

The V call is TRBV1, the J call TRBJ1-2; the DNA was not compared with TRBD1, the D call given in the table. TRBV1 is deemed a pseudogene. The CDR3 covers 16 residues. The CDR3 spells CTSSQYRGYLKDGYTF. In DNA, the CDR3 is TGCACCAGCAGCCAGTACAGGGGGTATTTGAAGGATGGCTACACCTTC.

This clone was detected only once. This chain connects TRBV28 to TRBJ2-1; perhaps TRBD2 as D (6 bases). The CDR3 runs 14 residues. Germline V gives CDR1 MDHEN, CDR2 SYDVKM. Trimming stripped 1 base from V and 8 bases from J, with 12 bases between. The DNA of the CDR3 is TGTGCCAGCAGTTTATTCAACGGGAGAGATGAGCAGTTCTTC. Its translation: CASSLFNGRDEQFF.

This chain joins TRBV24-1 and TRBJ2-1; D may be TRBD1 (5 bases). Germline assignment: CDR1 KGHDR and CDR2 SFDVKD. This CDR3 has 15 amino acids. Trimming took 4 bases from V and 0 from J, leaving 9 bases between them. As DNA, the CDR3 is TGTGCCACCAGTGACCAAGGGGTCTCCTACAATGAGCAGTTCTTC. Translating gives CATSDQGVSYNEQFF.

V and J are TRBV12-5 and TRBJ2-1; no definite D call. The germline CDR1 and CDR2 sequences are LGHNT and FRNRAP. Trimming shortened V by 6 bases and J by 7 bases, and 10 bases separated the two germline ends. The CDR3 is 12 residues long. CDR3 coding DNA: TGTGCTAGTGGCCTCGGGTTTAATGAGCAGTTCTTC. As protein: CASGLGFNEQFF. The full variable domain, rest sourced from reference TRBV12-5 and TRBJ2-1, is DARVTQTPRHKVTEMGQEVTMRCQPILGHNTVFWYRQTMMQGLELLAYFRNRAPLDDSGMPKDRFSAEMPDATLATLKIQPSEPRDSAVYFCASGLGFNEQFFGPGTRLTVL.

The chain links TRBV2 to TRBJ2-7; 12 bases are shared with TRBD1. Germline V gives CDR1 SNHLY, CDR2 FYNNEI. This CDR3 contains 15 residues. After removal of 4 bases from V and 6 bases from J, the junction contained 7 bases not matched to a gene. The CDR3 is CASSVYGTGGLEQYV. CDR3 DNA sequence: TGTGCCAGCAGTGTTTACGGGACAGGGGGCCTCGAGCAGTACGTC.

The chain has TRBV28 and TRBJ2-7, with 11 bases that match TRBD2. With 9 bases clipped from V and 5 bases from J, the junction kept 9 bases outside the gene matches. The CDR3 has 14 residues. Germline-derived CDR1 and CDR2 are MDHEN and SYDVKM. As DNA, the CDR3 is TGTGCCAGAAAGACTAGCGGGATTAGAAACGAGCAGTACTTC. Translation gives CARKTSGIRNEQYF.

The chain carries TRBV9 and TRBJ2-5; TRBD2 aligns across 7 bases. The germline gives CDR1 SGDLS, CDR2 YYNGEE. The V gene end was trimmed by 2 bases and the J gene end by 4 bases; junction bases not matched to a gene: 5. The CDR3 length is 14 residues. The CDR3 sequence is CASSVGRAPETQYF. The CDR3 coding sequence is TGTGCCAGCAGCGTTGGGAGGGCCCCAGAGACCCAGTACTTC.

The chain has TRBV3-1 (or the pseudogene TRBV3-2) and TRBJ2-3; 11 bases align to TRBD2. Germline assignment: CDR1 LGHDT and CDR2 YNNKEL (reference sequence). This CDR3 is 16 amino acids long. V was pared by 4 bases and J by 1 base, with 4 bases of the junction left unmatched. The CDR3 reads CASSPWTSGRTDTQYF. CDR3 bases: TGTGCCAGCAGCCCCTGGACTAGCGGGCGCACAGATACGCAGTATTTT.

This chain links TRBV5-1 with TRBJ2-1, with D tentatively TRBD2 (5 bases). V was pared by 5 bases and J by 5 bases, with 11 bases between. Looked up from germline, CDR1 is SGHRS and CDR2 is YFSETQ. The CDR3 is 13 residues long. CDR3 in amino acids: CASRTLGDNEQFF. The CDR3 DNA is TGCGCCAGCAGGACACTAGGAGACAATGAGCAGTTCTTC.

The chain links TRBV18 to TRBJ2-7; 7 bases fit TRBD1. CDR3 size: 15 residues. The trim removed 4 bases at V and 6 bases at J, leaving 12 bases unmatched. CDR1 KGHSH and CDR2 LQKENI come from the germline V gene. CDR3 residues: CASSQEQGPLGEQYF. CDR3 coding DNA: TGTGCCAGCTCACAAGAACAGGGGCCCCTCGGCGAGCAGTACTTC.

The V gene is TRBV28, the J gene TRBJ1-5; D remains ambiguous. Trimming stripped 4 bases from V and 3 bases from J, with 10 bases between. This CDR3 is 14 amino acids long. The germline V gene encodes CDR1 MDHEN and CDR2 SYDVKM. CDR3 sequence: CASSSDIFNQPQHF. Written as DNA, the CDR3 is TGTGCCAGCAGTTCCGACATTTTCAATCAGCCCCAGCATTTT.

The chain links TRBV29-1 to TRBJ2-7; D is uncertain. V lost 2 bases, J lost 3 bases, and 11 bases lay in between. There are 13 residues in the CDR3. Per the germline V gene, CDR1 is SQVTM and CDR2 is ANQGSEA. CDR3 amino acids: CSVETQQNYEQYF. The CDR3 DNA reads TGCAGCGTTGAAACCCAACAGAACTACGAGCAGTACTTC.

CDR3 protein: CASSLEGEDTQYF. The CDR3 bases are TGCGCCAGCAGCTTAGAGGGAGAAGATACGCAGTATTTT. This rearrangement joins TRBV5-1 to TRBJ2-3; a possible D gene is TRBD2 (5 bases). The CDR3 consists of 13 residues. Germline V gives CDR1 SGHRS, CDR2 YFSETQ. V shed 2 bases and J shed 5 bases, with 9 bases lying between them.

The DNA of the CDR3 is TGCGCCAGCAGCCGGACTAGCGGGAGAGGGGGTAGCGCAGATACGCAGTATTTT. This translates into CASSRTSGRGGSADTQYF. J is TRBJ2-3 and V is TRBV4-3; 13 bases agree with TRBD2. This CDR3 spans 18 amino acids. V shed 4 bases, J shed 4 bases, and the junction held 11 bases outside the gene matches. CDR1 and CDR2 (germline): LGHNA, YSLEER.

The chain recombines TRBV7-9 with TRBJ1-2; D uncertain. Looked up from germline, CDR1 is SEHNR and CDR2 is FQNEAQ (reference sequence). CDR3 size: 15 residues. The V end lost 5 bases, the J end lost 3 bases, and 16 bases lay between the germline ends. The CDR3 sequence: CASSPDMEMDYGYTF. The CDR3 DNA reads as TGTGCCAGCAGCCCCGACATGGAAATGGACTATGGCTACACCTTC.

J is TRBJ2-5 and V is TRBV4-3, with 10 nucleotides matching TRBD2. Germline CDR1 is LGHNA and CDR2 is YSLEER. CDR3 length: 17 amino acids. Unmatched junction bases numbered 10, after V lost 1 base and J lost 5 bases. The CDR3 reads CASSQVWTSGVPETQYF. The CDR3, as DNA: TGCGCCAGCAGCCAAGTTTGGACTAGCGGAGTCCCGGAGACCCAGTACTTC.

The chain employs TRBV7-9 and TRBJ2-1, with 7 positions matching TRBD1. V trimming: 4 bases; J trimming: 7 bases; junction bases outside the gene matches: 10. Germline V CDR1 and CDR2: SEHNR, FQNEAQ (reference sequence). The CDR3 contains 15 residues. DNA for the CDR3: TGTGCCAGCAGCTGGCGGACGACAGGGATGAATGAGCAGTTCTTC. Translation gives CASSWRTTGMNEQFF. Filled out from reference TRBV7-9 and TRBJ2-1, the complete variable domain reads DTGVSQNPRHKITKRGQNVTFRCDPISEHNRLYWYRQTLGQGPEFLTYFQNEAQLEKSRLLSDRFSAERPKGSFSTLEIQRTEQGDSAMYLCASSWRTTGMNEQFFGPGTRLTVL.

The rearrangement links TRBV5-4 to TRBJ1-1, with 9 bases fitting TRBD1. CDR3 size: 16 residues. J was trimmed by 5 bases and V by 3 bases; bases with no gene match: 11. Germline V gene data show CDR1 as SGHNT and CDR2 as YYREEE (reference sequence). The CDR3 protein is CASSSRVQGAETEAFF. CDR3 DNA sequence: TGTGCCAGCAGCTCCCGGGTACAGGGGGCAGAAACTGAAGCTTTCTTT. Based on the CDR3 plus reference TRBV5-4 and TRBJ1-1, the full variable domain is ETGVTQSPTHLIKTRGQQVTLRCSSQSGHNTVSWYQQALGQGPQFIFQYYREEENGRGNFPPRFSGLQFPNYSSELNVNALELDDSALYLCASSSRVQGAETEAFFGQGTRLTVV.